Listed below are T cell receptor beta chains from one sample, sequenced in a study of blood T cell repertoires in COVID-19. Libraries were prepared by immunoSEQ multiplex PCR; TCRdb keeps only in-frame clonotypes and omits some of them. Among some 260,000 clones listed, about nine tenths were seen once. Specimen: PBMCs or T cells enriched from blood (not recorded which). Every receptor here comes from a woman between 25 and 40 years old with acute COVID-19. The CDR3 runs from the conserved cysteine through the conserved F or W. The D gene is left open where the match is weak. Clone size is shown for a subset of rows, as once, few, many or a class of expanded clone.

V: TRBV15; J: TRBJ1-1; length: 14; D: -; size: -; CDR3: CATSREGPNTEAFF; DNA: TGTGCCACCAGCAGAGAGGGCCCGAACACTGAAGCTTTCTTT
V: TRBV7-2; J: TRBJ2-7; length: 16; D: TRBD2; size: -; CDR3: CASSVGQAGAFYEQYF; DNA: TGTGCCAGCAGCGTAGGCCAAGCGGGAGCCTTCTACGAGCAGTACTTC
V: TRBV5-6; J: TRBJ1-4; length: 16; D: -; size: -; CDR3: CASNPVRRGFGEKLFF; DNA: TGTGCCAGCAACCCGGTTCGGAGGGGATTCGGCGAAAAACTGTTTTTT
V: TRBV27; J: TRBJ2-5; length: 16; D: -; size: -; CDR3: CASRPVRQASQETQYF; DNA: TGTGCCAGCAGGCCCGTGAGACAGGCTTCACAAGAGACCCAGTACTTC
V: TRBV2; J: TRBJ1-2; length: 14; D: TRBD1; size: -; CDR3: CASSGDRENYGYTF; DNA: TGTGCCAGCTCCGGGGACAGGGAAAACTATGGCTACACCTTC
V: TRBV27; J: TRBJ2-7; length: 16; D: TRBD2; size: -; CDR3: CASSFGGGTPIYEQYF; DNA: TGTGCCAGCAGTTTCGGGGGGGGGACCCCCATCTACGAGCAGTACTTC
V: TRBV28; J: TRBJ2-3; length: 14; D: TRBD1; size: -; CDR3: CASYSGQTSDTQYF; DNA: TGTGCCAGCTACTCGGGACAGACCTCAGATACGCAGTATTTT
V: TRBV18; J: TRBJ2-7; length: 18; D: TRBD1; size: -; CDR3: CASSPSRLRGGHVYEQYF; DNA: TGTGCCAGCTCACCGTCTCGACTTAGAGGGGGCCACGTTTACGAGCAGTACTTC
V: TRBV11-2; J: TRBJ1-4; length: 14; D: -; size: -; CDR3: CASSLWGRSEKLFF; DNA: TGTGCCAGCAGCCTCTGGGGGAGGAGTGAAAAACTGTTTTTT
V: TRBV2; J: TRBJ2-1; length: 11; D: -; size: -; CDR3: CAITRRNEQFF; DNA: TGTGCCATCACTCGTCGGAATGAGCAGTTCTTC
V: TRBV11-2; J: TRBJ2-3; length: 16; D: TRBD1; size: -; CDR3: CASSSTTGGGTDTQYF; DNA: TGTGCCAGCAGCTCAACGACAGGGGGCGGGACAGATACGCAGTATTTT
V: TRBV5-4; J: TRBJ2-3; length: 16; D: -; size: -; CDR3: CASTLKEKGLTDTQYF; DNA: TGTGCCAGCACCTTAAAGGAGAAGGGACTCACAGATACGCAGTATTTT
V: TRBV5-6; J: TRBJ2-3; length: 16; D: TRBD1; size: medium-sized; CDR3: CASSLGVGTGKDTQYF; DNA: TGTGCCAGCAGCTTGGGGGTGGGGACAGGGAAGGATACGCAGTATTTT
V: TRBV28; J: TRBJ1-4; length: 15; D: TRBD1; size: -; CDR3: CASSISGQEYEKLFF; DNA: TGTGCCAGCAGTATATCCGGACAGGAATACGAAAAACTGTTTTTT
V: TRBV7-9; J: TRBJ2-7; length: 14; D: -; size: -; CDR3: CASSLRGATYEQYF; DNA: TGTGCCAGCAGCTTACGGGGGGCTACCTACGAGCAGTACTTC